The clone carrying this T cell receptor (beta chain) has only one observation. The sample comes from a study of blood T cell repertoires in COVID-19. V lost 6 bases and J 1 base, leaving 12 bases between the germline ends. The CDR3 spans 14 residues. The V gene's germline CDR1 is KGHSH and CDR2 LQKENI. TCRdb's table, derived via immunoSEQ multiplex PCR, lists solely in-frame clones and lacks some. The data contain roughly 180,000 clones, 80% to 90% of them singletons. The sequence came from a middle-aged man who had recovered from COVID-19. The V gene is TRBV18, the J gene TRBJ1-1, with D maybe TRBD1 (6 bases). Sequenced material: PBMCs or T cells enriched from blood (not recorded which). The DNA of the CDR3 is TGTGCCAGCTCGGACCAGGGGAGGAACACTGAAGCTTTCTTT. Translation gives CASSDQGRNTEAFF. Combining the CDR3 with reference TRBV18 and TRBJ1-1 gives the whole variable domain NAGVMQNPRHLVRRRGQEARLRCSPMKGHSHVYWYRQLPEEGLKFMVYLQKENIIDESGMPKERFSAEFPKEGPSILRIQQVVRGDSAAYFCASSDQGRNTEAFFGQGTRLTVV.